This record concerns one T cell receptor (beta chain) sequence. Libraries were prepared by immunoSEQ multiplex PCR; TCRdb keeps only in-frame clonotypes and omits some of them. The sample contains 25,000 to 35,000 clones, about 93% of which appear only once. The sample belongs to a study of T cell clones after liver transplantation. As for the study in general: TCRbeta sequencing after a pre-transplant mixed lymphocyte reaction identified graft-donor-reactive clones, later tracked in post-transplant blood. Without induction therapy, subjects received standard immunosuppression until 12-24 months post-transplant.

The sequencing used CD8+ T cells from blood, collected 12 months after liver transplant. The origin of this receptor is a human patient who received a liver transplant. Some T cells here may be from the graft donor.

The CDR3 loop reads CASSLGVSYNEQFF. CDR3 sequence (DNA): TGTGCCAGCAGTTTAGGAGTATCCTACAATGAGCAGTTCTTC. This chain joins TRBV27 and TRBJ2-1; unclear D gene. V was cut by 2 bases and J by 1 base, with 6 bases left in between. The V gene's germline CDR1 is MNHEY and CDR2 SMNVEV (reference sequence). This CDR3 has 14 amino acids.